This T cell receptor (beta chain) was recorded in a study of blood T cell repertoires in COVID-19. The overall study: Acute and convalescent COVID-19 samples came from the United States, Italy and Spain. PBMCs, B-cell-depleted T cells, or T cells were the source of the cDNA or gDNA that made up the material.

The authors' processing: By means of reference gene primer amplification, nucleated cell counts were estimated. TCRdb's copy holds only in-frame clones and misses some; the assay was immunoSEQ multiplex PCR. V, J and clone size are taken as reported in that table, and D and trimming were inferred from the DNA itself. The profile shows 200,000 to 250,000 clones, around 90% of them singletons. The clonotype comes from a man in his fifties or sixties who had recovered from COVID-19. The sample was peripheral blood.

CDR3 protein: CASSLVTGTSGKGYTGELFF. As DNA, the CDR3 is TGTGCCAGCAGCCTAGTAACCGGGACTAGCGGGAAAGGGTACACCGGGGAGCTGTTTTTT. The genes are TRBV27 and TRBJ2-2, with 13 bases fitting TRBD2. The CDR3 length is 20 residues. Looked up from germline, CDR1 is MNHEY and CDR2 is SMNVEV (reference sequence). V shed 6 bases, J shed 3 bases, and the junction held 16 bases outside the gene matches.